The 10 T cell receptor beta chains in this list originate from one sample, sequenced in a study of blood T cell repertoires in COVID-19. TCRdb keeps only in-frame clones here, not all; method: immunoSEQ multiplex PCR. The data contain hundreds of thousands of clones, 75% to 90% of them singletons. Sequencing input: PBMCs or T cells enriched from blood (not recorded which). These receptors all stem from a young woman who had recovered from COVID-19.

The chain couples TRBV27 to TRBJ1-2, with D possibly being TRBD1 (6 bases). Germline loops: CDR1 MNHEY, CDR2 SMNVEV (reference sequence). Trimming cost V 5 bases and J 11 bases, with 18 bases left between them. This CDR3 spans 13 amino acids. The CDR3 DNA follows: TGTGCCAGCAGTCCGGCCCTACAGGGAAGTTACACCTTC. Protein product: CASSPALQGSYTF.

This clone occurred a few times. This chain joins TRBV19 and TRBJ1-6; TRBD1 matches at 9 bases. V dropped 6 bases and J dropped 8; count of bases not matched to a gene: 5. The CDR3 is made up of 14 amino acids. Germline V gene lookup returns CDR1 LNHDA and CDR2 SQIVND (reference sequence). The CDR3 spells CASSPQGAYSPLHF. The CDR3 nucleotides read TGTGCCAGTAGCCCACAGGGGGCCTATTCACCCCTCCACTTT.

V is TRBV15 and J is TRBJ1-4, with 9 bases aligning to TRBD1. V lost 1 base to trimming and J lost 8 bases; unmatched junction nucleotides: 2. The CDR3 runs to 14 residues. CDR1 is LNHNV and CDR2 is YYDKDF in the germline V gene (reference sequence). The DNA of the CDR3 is TGTGCCACCAGCAGAGGGGGACAGGGCGAAAAACTGTTTTTT. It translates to CATSRGGQGEKLFF.

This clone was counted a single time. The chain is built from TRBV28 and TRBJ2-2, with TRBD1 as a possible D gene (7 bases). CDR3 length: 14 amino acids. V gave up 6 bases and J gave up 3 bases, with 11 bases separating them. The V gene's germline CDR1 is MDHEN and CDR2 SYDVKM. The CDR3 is CASSPRGDTGELFF. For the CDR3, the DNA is TGTGCCAGCAGCCCCAGGGGGGACACCGGGGAGCTGTTTTTT.

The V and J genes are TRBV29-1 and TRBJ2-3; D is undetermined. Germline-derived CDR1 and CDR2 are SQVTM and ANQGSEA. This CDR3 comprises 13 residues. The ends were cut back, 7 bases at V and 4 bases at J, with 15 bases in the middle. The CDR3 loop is CSAGVMRPDTQYF. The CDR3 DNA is TGCAGCGCCGGAGTAATGAGGCCAGATACGCAGTATTTT.

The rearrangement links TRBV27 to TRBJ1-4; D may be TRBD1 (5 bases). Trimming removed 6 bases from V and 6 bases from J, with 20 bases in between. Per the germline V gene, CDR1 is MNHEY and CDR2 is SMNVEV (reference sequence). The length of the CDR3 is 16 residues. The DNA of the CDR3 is TGTGCCAGCAGACCTTTTATGGACGGGACTTATGAAAAACTGTTTTTT. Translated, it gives CASRPFMDGTYEKLFF. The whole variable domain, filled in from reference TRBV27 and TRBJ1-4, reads EAQVTQNPRYLITVTGKKLTVTCSQNMNHEYMSWYRQDPGLGLRQIYYSMNVEVTDKGDVPEGYKVSRKEKRNFPLILESPSPNQTSLYFCASRPFMDGTYEKLFFGSGTQLSVL.

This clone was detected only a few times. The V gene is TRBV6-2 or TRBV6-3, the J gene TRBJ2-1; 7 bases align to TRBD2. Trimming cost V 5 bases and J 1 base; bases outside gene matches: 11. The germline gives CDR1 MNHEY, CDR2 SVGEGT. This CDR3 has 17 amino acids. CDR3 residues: CASSTSGTSESYNEQFF. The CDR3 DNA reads TGTGCCAGCAGTACGAGCGGGACCTCAGAATCCTACAATGAGCAGTTCTTC.

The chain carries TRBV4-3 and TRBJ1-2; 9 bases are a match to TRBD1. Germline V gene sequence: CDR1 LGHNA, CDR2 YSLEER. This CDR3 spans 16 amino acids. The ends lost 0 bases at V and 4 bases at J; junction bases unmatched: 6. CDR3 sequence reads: CASSQEPGQGGYGYTF. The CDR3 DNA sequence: TGCGCCAGCAGCCAAGAACCGGGACAGGGAGGCTATGGCTACACCTTC.

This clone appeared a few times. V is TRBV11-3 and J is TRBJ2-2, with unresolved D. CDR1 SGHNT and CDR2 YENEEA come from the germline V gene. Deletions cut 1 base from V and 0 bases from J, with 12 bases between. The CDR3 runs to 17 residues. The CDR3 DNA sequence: TGTGCCAGCAGCTTAGGTGGCGGTAACCCGAACACCGGGGAGCTGTTTTTT. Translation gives CASSLGGGNPNTGELFF.

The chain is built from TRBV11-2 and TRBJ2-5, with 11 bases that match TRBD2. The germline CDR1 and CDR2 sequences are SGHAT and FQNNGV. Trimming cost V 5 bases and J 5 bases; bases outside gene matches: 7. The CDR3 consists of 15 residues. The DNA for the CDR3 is TGTGCCAGCAGCCGTAGCGGGAGGGCCTTTGAGACCCAGTACTTC. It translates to CASSRSGRAFETQYF.